These 13 T cell receptor beta chains originate from one sample sequenced in a study of blood T cell repertoires in COVID-19. Measured with immunoSEQ multiplex PCR; TCRdb has only the in-frame clones, and not every one. The sample gives approximately 500,000 clones, approximately 83% of which show up once; approximately 3.2% is in the top ten. The sample consisted of peripheral blood. Receptor source: a human donor in a cohort sampled during active COVID-19.

The V and J genes are TRBV6-5 and TRBJ2-7; D may be TRBD2 (5 bases). Trimming stripped 3 bases from V and 4 bases from J, with 13 bases between. Germline V gene lookup returns CDR1 MNHEY and CDR2 SVGAGI. The CDR3 runs 14 residues. In DNA, the CDR3 is TGTGCCAGCAGTTATCGAGGGTTTAATTACGAGCAGTACTTC. Protein sequence: CASSYRGFNYEQYF.

This sequence joins TRBV19 and TRBJ2-4; D possibly corresponds to TRBD1 (5 bases). The germline CDR1 and CDR2 sequences are LNHDA and SQIVND (reference sequence). The CDR3 is made up of 15 amino acids. Trimming cost V 7 bases and J 2 bases, with 15 bases left between them. The CDR3 spells CASTNPAGSKNIQYF. For the CDR3, the DNA is TGTGCCAGTACTAACCCCGCAGGGTCCAAAAACATTCAGTACTTC.

This sequence joins TRBV6-2 or TRBV6-3 and TRBJ2-5, with TRBD1 matching over 11 bases. Germline assignment: CDR1 MNHEY and CDR2 SVGEGT. The CDR3 sequence is 15 residues long. V trimming: 2 bases; J trimming: 4 bases; junction bases outside the gene matches: 3. Written as DNA, the CDR3 is TGTGCCAGCAGTTACAGGACAGGGGGCGCAGAGACCCAGTACTTC. It codes for CASSYRTGGAETQYF.

This rearrangement joins TRBV9 to TRBJ2-7; 10 bases fit TRBD1. The CDR3 extends over 14 amino acids. Germline V lookup: CDR1 SGDLS, CDR2 YYNGEE. The V segment lost 8 bases and the J segment 2 bases; nucleotides outside the gene matches: 7. This CDR3 is CASSKTGGPYEQYF. CDR3 DNA: TGTGCCAGTAGCAAGACAGGGGGCCCCTACGAGCAGTACTTC.

This chain uses TRBV24-1 with TRBJ2-1, with 11 nucleotides matching TRBD2. The CDR3 has 17 amino acids. Germline assignment: CDR1 KGHDR and CDR2 SFDVKD. The junction had 3 bases not matched to a gene; V was cut back by 3 bases and J by 0 bases. The CDR3 is CATSDRTSGSSYNEQFF. DNA of the CDR3: TGTGCCACCAGTGATCGTACTAGCGGGAGCTCCTACAATGAGCAGTTCTTC.

V usage is TRBV12-5 and J usage is TRBJ2-7, with D perhaps TRBD1 (5 bases). The CDR3 extends over 13 amino acids. Germline loops: CDR1 LGHNT, CDR2 FRNRAP. V was pared by 1 base and J by 7 bases, with 11 bases between. The CDR3 nucleotides are TGTGCTAGTGGTTTGGGCCGGACATCGGAGCAGTACTTC. Translating gives CASGLGRTSEQYF.

V usage is TRBV11-2 and J usage is TRBJ2-7; perhaps TRBD2 as D (6 bases). With 2 bases removed from V and 1 base from J, the gap between germline ends came to 12 bases. Germline V gene data show CDR1 as SGHAT and CDR2 as FQNNGV. This CDR3 comprises 15 residues. This chain's CDR3 is CASSLPGEGSYEQYF. The CDR3 nucleotides are TGTGCCAGCAGCTTACCGGGAGAGGGGTCCTACGAGCAGTACTTC.

This clone was observed a handful of times. The genes are TRBV5-4 and TRBJ2-3; weak D call: TRBD2 (7 bases). From germline, CDR1 is SGHNT and CDR2 YYREEE (reference sequence). CDR3 length: 15 residues. The V end lost 0 bases, the J end lost 5 bases, and 13 bases lay between the germline ends. CDR3 bases: TGTGCCAGCAGCTTGGCCTGGGGGGGGCAAGATACGCAGTATTTT. Translating it yields CASSLAWGGQDTQYF.

This clone was observed once. The chain has TRBV3-1 (or the pseudogene TRBV3-2) and TRBJ1-5, with 8 bases lining up with TRBD1. The CDR3 length is 14 residues. In germline, CDR1 is LGHDT, CDR2 YNNKEL (reference sequence). V trimming: 5 bases; J trimming: 4 bases; junction bases outside the gene matches: 4. The CDR3 sequence is CASSNRGDNQPQHF. The CDR3 DNA follows: TGTGCCAGCAGCAACAGGGGGGATAATCAGCCCCAGCATTTT.

The table lists this clone with a count of one. CDR3 sequence reads: CASSLSGTGELFF. CDR3 sequence (DNA): TGTGCCAGCAGCTTAAGCGGCACCGGGGAGCTGTTTTTT. The chain recombines TRBV7-3 with TRBJ2-2; D ambiguous. The V and J ends lost 1 base and 4 bases respectively, with 4 bases between them. The CDR3 loop spans 13 amino acids. The germline V gene has CDR1 SGHTA and CDR2 FQGTGA.

This rearrangement joins TRBV27 to TRBJ1-2, with TRBD1 as a possible D gene (5 bases). The CDR3 consists of 15 residues. Looked up from germline, CDR1 is MNHEY and CDR2 is SMNVEV (reference sequence). With 4 bases removed from V and 4 bases from J, the gap between germline ends came to 16 bases. The CDR3 sequence: CASSSGGGVLYGYTF. Written as DNA, the CDR3 is TGTGCCAGCAGTTCCGGGGGGGGTGTTCTCTATGGCTACACCTTC.

The J gene is TRBJ1-1, the V gene TRBV2; 8 nucleotides align to TRBD1. After removal of 10 bases from V and 4 bases from J, the junction contained 11 bases not matched to a gene. Germline V gene sequence: CDR1 SNHLY, CDR2 FYNNEI. The CDR3 covers 14 residues. The CDR3: CATKGQGAFTEAFF. In nucleotides, the CDR3 is TGTGCCACAAAGGGGCAGGGGGCATTCACTGAAGCTTTCTTT. The whole variable domain, remainder taken from reference TRBV2 and TRBJ1-1, is EPEVTQTPSHQVTQMGQEVILRCVPISNHLYFYWYRQILGQKVEFLVSFYNNEISEKSEIFDDQFSVERPDGSNFTLKIRSTKLEDSAMYFCATKGQGAFTEAFFGQGTRLTVV.

This clone occurred once. V and J are TRBV2 and TRBJ1-1; the D gene is possibly TRBD1 (6 bases). CDR3 length: 13 amino acids. Trimming removed 8 bases at V and 4 bases at J, with 14 bases between. Germline lookup yields CDR1 SNHLY and CDR2 FYNNEI. The CDR3 loop is CASERQVGTEAFF. In DNA form, the CDR3 reads TGTGCCAGCGAACGACAGGTGGGCACTGAAGCTTTCTTT.